The 9 T cell receptor beta chains below were found in one sample sequenced in a study of shared clonotypes between healthy human individuals (dated by TCRdb to between 2020 and 2021). The receptor library was made with the immunoSEQ multiplex PCR assay. Here the immuneACCESS table is served through TCRdb, limited to in-frame sequences with V and J called. Missing clones are a known gap in these copies; in checked studies unresolved V genes cover under half, and the rest lacks a known reason. Across this sample there are approximately 330,000 clones, with less than 75% seen only once. The ten largest clones take up more than 9% of the sample. The sequenced material came from memory CD4+ T cells sorted from blood. The cell subset or site label, read with the paper, signifies: CD45RA-negative fraction. The receptor set was obtained from a man aged 30 to 39 in good health.

V and J are TRBV6-1 and TRBJ1-5; the D is unclear. CDR3 length: 14 amino acids. Germline CDR1 MNHNS, CDR2 SASEGT. V lost 2 bases, J lost 7 bases, and 12 bases lay in between. CDR3 sequence reads: CASSERSVRQPQHF. The CDR3 region has the DNA TGTGCCAGCAGTGAAAGGTCAGTACGACAGCCCCAGCATTTT.

The CDR3 here is CASSLYRGTTNTGELFF. The CDR3 bases are TGTGCCAGCAGTTTGTATCGCGGGACTACGAACACCGGGGAGCTGTTTTTT. The rearrangement links TRBV28 to TRBJ2-2, with TRBD2 matching over 7 bases. This CDR3 has 17 residues. The V gene's germline CDR1 is MDHEN and CDR2 SYDVKM. V was clipped by 3 bases and J by 0 bases; unmatched bases: 7. Looking up the rest from reference TRBV28 and TRBJ2-2 gives the full variable domain: DVKVTQSSRYLVKRTGEKVFLECVQDMDHENMFWYRQDPGLGLRLIYFSYDVKMKEKGDIPEGYSVSREKKERFSLILESASTNQTSMYLCASSLYRGTTNTGELFFGEGSRLTVL.

The chain combines TRBV25-1 with TRBJ2-1; maybe TRBD2 (7 bases). CDR1 is MGHDK and CDR2 is SYGVNS in the germline V gene. The CDR3 contains 15 residues. Trimming took off 1 base at V and 8 bases at J, with 15 bases between the two ends. The CDR3 region is CASSEWGGAVDEQFF. The CDR3 bases are TGTGCCAGCAGTGAATGGGGGGGCGCAGTCGATGAGCAGTTCTTC.

For the CDR3, the DNA is TGTGCCAGCAGTTTACTACACACAGATACGCAGTATTTT. It yields the protein CASSLLHTDTQYF. The chain recombines TRBV27 with TRBJ2-3; D is uncertain. The CDR3 spans 13 residues. V was trimmed by 2 bases and J by 2 bases, leaving 5 bases between them. Germline CDR1 and CDR2: MNHEY and SMNVEV (reference sequence).

The J gene is TRBJ2-3, the V gene TRBV5-4, with D hard to call. The CDR3 totals 15 residues. V was trimmed by 3 bases and J by 4 bases, leaving 15 bases between them. The germline V gene has CDR1 SGHNT and CDR2 YYREEE (reference sequence). The CDR3 is CASSSDGGRADTQYF. In DNA form, the CDR3 reads TGTGCCAGCAGCTCGGATGGTGGAAGGGCAGATACGCAGTATTTT.

V is TRBV7-2 and J is TRBJ2-1; D gene uncertain. Germline lookup yields CDR1 SGHTA and CDR2 FQGNSA. Trimming removed 1 base from V and 8 bases from J, with 6 bases in between. The CDR3 is 12 residues long. This CDR3 is CASSLGRYEQFF. For the CDR3, the DNA is TGTGCCAGCAGCTTAGGACGTTATGAGCAGTTCTTC.

The chain recombines TRBV5-6 with TRBJ2-3; 9 positions match TRBD1. Per the germline V gene, CDR1 is SGHDT and CDR2 is YYEEEE. The CDR3 has 14 amino acids. The J segment lost 6 bases and the V segment lost 5 bases, leaving 7 bases of the junction unmatched. The CDR3 nucleotides are TGTGCCAGCAGAAAACAGGGGGCTGGGGATACGCAGTATTTT. It encodes CASRKQGAGDTQYF.

This chain connects TRBV27 to TRBJ2-3; D gene ambiguous. V was trimmed by 4 bases and J by 0 bases, leaving 14 bases between them. The CDR3 consists of 16 residues. CDR1 and CDR2 (germline): MNHEY, SMNVEV (reference sequence). DNA of the CDR3: TGTGCCAGCAGTTCTGCTAGAGGAACTAGCACAGATACGCAGTATTTT. This codes for CASSSARGTSTDTQYF.

The CDR3 region is CATQGSSTDTQYF. For the CDR3, the DNA is TGTGCCACCCAGGGTTCTAGCACAGATACGCAGTATTTT. The rearrangement uses TRBV10-3 and TRBJ2-3; D is possibly TRBD1 (5 bases). The CDR3 has 13 amino acids. Germline-derived CDR1 and CDR2 are ENHRY and SYGVKD. The V and J ends lost 10 bases and 0 bases respectively, with 11 bases between them.